This T cell receptor beta chain is from a study of early T cells in non-severe SARS-CoV-2 infection. The table lists this clonotype with many counts. Germline loops: CDR1 MDHEN, CDR2 SYDVKM. This CDR3 spans 12 amino acids. Trimming took off 8 bases at V and 3 bases at J, with 8 bases between the two ends. In TCRdb, the 5' RACE reads were re-called with MiXCR into one record per CDR3 protein. The table has about 66,000 distinct CDR3 sequences, under 15% seen once. This sequence joins TRBV28 and TRBJ1-5; no firm D call. The TCR sequence derives from an adult who was a healthcare worker with PCR-confirmed SARS-CoV-2 infection or an uninfected control (not recorded which). Input material: whole blood. CDR3 sequence (DNA): TGTGCCAGCCTCGGAGACAATCAGCCCCAGCATTTT. This sequence encodes CASLGDNQPQHF.